This T cell receptor (beta chain) was sequenced during a study of technical replicates of blood from four donors. The CDR3 loop spans 12 amino acids. Germline V lookup: CDR1 SGHNT, CDR2 YYREEE (reference sequence). Trimming stripped 3 bases from V and 5 bases from J, with 8 bases between. Repertoires were generated with immunoSEQ multiplex PCR, while TCRdb's copy carries only in-frame clones and drops some. The sample yields 84,000 or so clones, around 94% seen once. The TCR sequence derives from a human donor in good health. Sequencing was carried out using T cells isolated from PBMCs. The chain employs TRBV5-4 and TRBJ1-1; the D gene is possibly TRBD1 (5 bases). The CDR3 DNA reads TGTGCCAGCAGCTGGGGGGGGACTGAAGCTTTCTTT. As protein: CASSWGGTEAFF.